This TCR beta chain derives from a study of blood T cell repertoires in COVID-19. The CDR3 totals 15 residues. V gave up 3 bases and J gave up 2 bases; unmatched junction bases: 5. CDR1 is MNHEY and CDR2 is SMNVEV in the germline V gene (reference sequence). The method was immunoSEQ multiplex PCR; TCRdb's version includes in-frame clones alone and lacks a portion of them. Of approximately 130,000 clones listed, around nine tenths are singletons. The sequence was collected from a man aged 50 or older with acute or convalescent COVID-19. Sequencing was done on a sample of peripheral blood. The chain joins TRBV27 to TRBJ2-3; 7 bases agree with TRBD1. CDR3 coding DNA: TGTGCCAGCAGTTTTGACAGGGCATACACAGATACGCAGTATTTT. Amino acids: CASSFDRAYTDTQYF.